The rows below give T cell receptor beta chains drawn from one sample of a study of PD-L1 blockade in urothelial cancer. The data were produced by immunoSEQ multiplex PCR, yet TCRdb's version contains in-frame clones alone and is incomplete. The repertoire holds about 66,000 clones, roughly 90% seen once, with roughly 12% in the top ten. Material: PBMCs, obtained around atezolizumab (anti-PD-L1) treatment. The receptors originated from a man aged 60 to 75 with urothelial cancer. The conserved cysteine and the conserved F or W are not part of the CDR3 here. Some rows mark clone size as missing; the rest say once, few, many or name a class of expanded clone.

v_gene: TRBV6-6; j_gene: TRBJ2-2; abundance: -; len: 14; CDR3aa: ASSYSGQGIGGELF
v_gene: TRBV28; j_gene: TRBJ1-1; abundance: -; len: 14; CDR3aa: ASSVGHREKATEAF
v_gene: TRBV5-6; j_gene: TRBJ1-3; abundance: -; len: 12; CDR3aa: ASSFDSSGNTIY
v_gene: TRBV7-8; j_gene: TRBJ2-1; abundance: -; len: 13; CDR3aa: ASSPRGQTIIVQF
v_gene: TRBV18; j_gene: TRBJ1-2; abundance: -; len: 12; CDR3aa: ASSDRASNYGYT
v_gene: TRBV18; j_gene: TRBJ2-7; abundance: few; len: 15; CDR3aa: ASSPTGQGASSREQY
v_gene: TRBV5-8; j_gene: TRBJ2-5; abundance: -; len: 14; CDR3aa: ASSRGWGAGKETQY
v_gene: TRBV18; j_gene: TRBJ1-2; abundance: few; len: 16; CDR3aa: ASSPLPQGADTGYGYT
v_gene: TRBV15; j_gene: TRBJ2-7; abundance: -; len: 14; CDR3aa: ATSRATGGVNYEQY
v_gene: TRBV5-4; j_gene: TRBJ2-1; abundance: -; len: 13; CDR3aa: ASSSIQVWDNEQF
v_gene: TRBV5-5; j_gene: TRBJ2-2; abundance: -; len: 13; CDR3aa: ASSQGQGNVGELF
v_gene: TRBV5-1; j_gene: TRBJ2-3; abundance: -; len: 14; CDR3aa: ASSLATRFSTDTQY
v_gene: TRBV7-2; j_gene: TRBJ1-5; abundance: -; len: 15; CDR3aa: ASSYPRDRYSNQPQH
v_gene: TRBV18; j_gene: TRBJ2-1; abundance: -; len: 12; CDR3aa: ASSRNGGPNEQF
v_gene: TRBV5-1; j_gene: TRBJ2-7; abundance: -; len: 17; CDR3aa: ASSVGPGLAGGSSYEQY
v_gene: TRBV6-5; j_gene: TRBJ1-1; abundance: -; len: 12; CDR3aa: ASSYGRGAGEAF
v_gene: TRBV23-1; j_gene: TRBJ1-2; abundance: -; len: 13; CDR3aa: ASSHRDRGNYGYT
v_gene: TRBV7-2; j_gene: TRBJ2-7; abundance: -; len: 11; CDR3aa: ASSPFRGYEQY
v_gene: TRBV5-8; j_gene: TRBJ1-1; abundance: -; len: 12; CDR3aa: ASSLVLGSTEAF
v_gene: TRBV6-6; j_gene: TRBJ2-7; abundance: -; len: 14; CDR3aa: ASRRGGQAYSYEQY
v_gene: TRBV28; j_gene: TRBJ2-5; abundance: once; len: 12; CDR3aa: ASSVQGIRETQY
v_gene: TRBV28; j_gene: TRBJ2-5; abundance: -; len: 13; CDR3aa: ASSSGLALQETQY
v_gene: TRBV5-6; j_gene: TRBJ1-2; abundance: -; len: 12; CDR3aa: ASSPPDRNYGYT
v_gene: TRBV14; j_gene: TRBJ2-3; abundance: -; len: 16; CDR3aa: ASSLQWTGYISTDTQY
v_gene: TRBV7-3; j_gene: TRBJ2-2; abundance: -; len: 15; CDR3aa: ASSLTVGLTGTGELF
v_gene: TRBV18; j_gene: TRBJ1-1; abundance: -; len: 13; CDR3aa: ASSPFGSMNTEAF
v_gene: TRBV6-6; j_gene: TRBJ2-7; abundance: -; len: 14; CDR3aa: ASSYSFAGKSYEQY
v_gene: TRBV4-2; j_gene: TRBJ1-5; abundance: once; len: 11; CDR3aa: ASSDFSNQPQH
v_gene: TRBV2; j_gene: TRBJ1-2; abundance: -; len: 12; CDR3aa: ASSEELANYGYT
v_gene: TRBV4-2; j_gene: TRBJ2-2; abundance: few; len: 13; CDR3aa: ASSIRQTNTGELF
v_gene: TRBV29-1; j_gene: TRBJ2-7; abundance: -; len: 11; CDR3aa: SVTGETVYEQY
v_gene: TRBV28; j_gene: TRBJ1-4; abundance: -; len: 13; CDR3aa: ASSRGGGVVEKLF
v_gene: TRBV4-2; j_gene: TRBJ1-3; abundance: once; len: 14; CDR3aa: ASSLSSGDSGNTIY
v_gene: TRBV2; j_gene: TRBJ2-7; abundance: -; len: 13; CDR3aa: ASSDITSGGYEQY
v_gene: TRBV19; j_gene: TRBJ2-2; abundance: -; len: 14; CDR3aa: ASRIIGGRGTGELF
v_gene: TRBV15; j_gene: TRBJ1-5; abundance: -; len: 16; CDR3aa: ATSRDLTAIRGNQPQH
v_gene: TRBV5-1; j_gene: TRBJ1-2; abundance: -; len: 15; CDR3aa: ASSLGGTGVLNYGYT
v_gene: TRBV5-6; j_gene: TRBJ1-4; abundance: -; len: 13; CDR3aa: ASSLSRRRSEKLF
v_gene: TRBV19; j_gene: TRBJ2-1; abundance: -; len: 11; CDR3aa: ASSIARYNEQF
v_gene: TRBV5-1; j_gene: TRBJ1-1; abundance: -; len: 13; CDR3aa: ASSFRQGLGTEAF
v_gene: TRBV4-2; j_gene: TRBJ2-5; abundance: -; len: 12; CDR3aa: ASSRPQRGETQY
v_gene: TRBV5-4; j_gene: TRBJ1-2; abundance: -; len: 13; CDR3aa: ASSFSTGGFYGYT
v_gene: TRBV19; j_gene: TRBJ2-1; abundance: -; len: 14; CDR3aa: ASAQNSLAGALEQF
v_gene: TRBV11-3; j_gene: TRBJ2-5; abundance: -; len: 11; CDR3aa: ASSFELQETQY
v_gene: TRBV5-1; j_gene: TRBJ1-4; abundance: once; len: 15; CDR3aa: ASSPGTGDFSNEKLF
v_gene: TRBV6-5; j_gene: TRBJ2-5; abundance: -; len: 12; CDR3aa: ASSLQGVGETQY
v_gene: TRBV7-3; j_gene: TRBJ1-2; abundance: -; len: 13; CDR3aa: ASSFAGDLGGGYT
v_gene: TRBV29-1; j_gene: TRBJ1-4; abundance: -; len: 13; CDR3aa: SALGEAATNEKLF
v_gene: TRBV5-6; j_gene: TRBJ1-2; abundance: once; len: 12; CDR3aa: ASSFNRGHYGYT
v_gene: TRBV7-8; j_gene: TRBJ2-3; abundance: -; len: 19; CDR3aa: ASSLFLVGTSLKPSTDTQY
v_gene: TRBV11-3; j_gene: TRBJ2-5; abundance: once; len: 14; CDR3aa: ASSPGDRSIEETQY
v_gene: TRBV6-5; j_gene: TRBJ2-3; abundance: -; len: 13; CDR3aa: ASSLGWGGTDTQY